This T cell receptor (beta chain) was identified in a study of T cell clonality in common variable immunodeficiency (dated by TCRdb to 2015 to 2017). With respect to this clone: Its cognate antigen has yet to be identified. The read comes to an end 3 residues before the CDR3 does, leaving the germline J gene to fill in the end.

Results and caveats for the whole study, not just this receptor: Even though DNA input was equal, the average per sample came to 65,000 to 85,000 unique sequences for controls compared with around 33,000 for CVID samples. Healthy controls shared more TCRbeta clones with each other than CVID subjects shared among themselves (p < 0.0001). It was noted by the authors that sequencing of the repertoires of T cell subpopulations would be needed to clarify the cause of the increased clonality in CVID. CVID TCRbeta sequences were reported to have fewer deletions and N-nucleotide insertions and to lack highly modified clones with 13 or more V deletions. Patient heterogeneity within the CVID cohort put limits on correlating repertoire features with clinical complications. Increased TCRbeta clonality was found in CVID subjects compared with healthy controls (t-test p = 0.018), with the increase being most characteristic of about a third of subjects.

CVID was diagnosed by standard criteria: serum IgG, IgA and/or IgM reduced below normal range, plus specific antibody deficiency. The CVID group comprised 40 to 45 subjects, approximately 15 female and approximately 30 male, aged roughly 8 to 64 years with a mean age of roughly 36. Most CVID patients and most healthy controls were of Caucasian heritage. Replacement immunoglobulin therapy had been administered to all CVID subjects for at least one year at the time of study participation. No CVID subject was ill or taking immunomodulatory or immunosuppressive medication when blood was collected. Heparinized peripheral whole blood samples of roughly 5 to 8 ml were obtained from each donor. Genomic DNA from adults with common variable immune deficiency (CVID) and from healthy adult controls was used for sequencing of TCRbeta CDR3 repertoires. Diluted blood was subjected to density centrifugation over Hypaque 1077 or Ficoll-Paque for isolation of peripheral blood mononuclear cells. Genomic DNA was obtained from unsorted mononuclear cells using either Qiagen column purification or a centrifugation-based method.

At the junction V is shortened by 8 bases and J by 7 bases; bases outside the gene matches: 9. Spanning cysteine to phenylalanine, the CDR3 consists of 14 amino acids. The DNA covers only part of the CDR3, 33 bases in frame from base 1. In the germline V gene, CDR1 corresponds to MNHEY and CDR2 to SVGEGT. Equivalent amounts of genomic DNA from CVID and control samples were used as sequencing input. For every sample, a 60 bp segment covering the rearranged TCRbeta CDR3 region was amplified and then sequenced. The immunoSEQ assay, a bias-corrected multiplex PCR combined with high-throughput sequencing, was used to amplify TCRbeta. The original methods were these. Every unique nucleotide sequence counted as a clone and was annotated with V, D and J genes, copy number and frequency. Sequences were labeled productive if in frame, and non-productive if out of frame or containing stop codons. As previously described, clonality was computed from Shannon's entropy. The predicted amino acid sequences of productive clones were used to derive mean CDR3 Kyte-Doolittle hydropathy. Hierarchical clustering of scaled V gene usage was performed with the R hclust function using Manhattan distance and complete linkage. Clone sharing by CDR3 amino acid sequence was assessed by resampling 12 repertoires per group over 100 rounds. The repertoires were searched for about 68 published EBV-specific TCRbeta sequences and 200 to 300 published CMV-specific TCRbeta sequences. Analysis left out a couple of CVID samples that produced under 10,000 sequences, so fewer than 50 CVID repertoires remained. TCRdb took over this immuneACCESS table, retaining in-frame rearrangements with V and J assigned. Such tables are incomplete; in checked studies, under half of the missing clones stem from an unresolved V gene, and the remainder is unexplained. D and trimming come from the DNA, and the V and J calls and clone size come from that table. Here the sample lists around 42,000 clones, none seen once only. Of the sample, roughly 5.5% falls within the top ten clones.

Input material: peripheral blood mononuclear cells. The chain joins TRBV6-2 or TRBV6-3 to TRBJ2-1, and 9 junction bases match TRBD2. This TCR came from a human donor with common variable immunodeficiency. The CDR3: CASEIAGAVNEQFF. The covered CDR3 bases are TGTGCCAGCGAAATAGCGGGGGCCGTTAATGAG.